The 25 T cell receptor beta chains listed next were all sequenced from one sample in a study of T-cell memory formation after mild COVID-19. TCRdb itself ran the 5' RACE reads through MiXCR, one entry per CDR3 protein. The data show 580,000 or so distinct CDR3 sequences, roughly 17% seen once. Sequences were obtained from PBMCs or a T cell subset sorted from them (not recorded which). The receptors were gathered from an adult woman who had mild COVID-19 (a few samples of this study predate the infection). Cell type and time point are not known.

The chain has TRBV11-2 and TRBJ1-4; a possible D gene is TRBD1 (6 bases). The V end was cut by 5 bases, the J end by 8 bases, with 18 bases between. Germline lookup yields CDR1 SGHAT and CDR2 FQNNGV. The CDR3 has 15 amino acids. The CDR3 DNA follows: TGTGCCAGCAGCCCCCGGACAGTTTCGTGGGAAAAACTGTTTTTT. Encoded protein: CASSPRTVSWEKLFF.

The chain joins TRBV5-6 to TRBJ1-2; no definite D call. The CDR3 runs 17 residues. The V end lost 1 base, the J end lost 4 bases, and 20 bases lay between the germline ends. Germline V gene data show CDR1 as SGHDT and CDR2 as YYEEEE. This chain's CDR3 is CASSLKGRSAVIYGYTF. In DNA, the CDR3 is TGTGCCAGCAGCTTGAAAGGTCGGTCAGCTGTAATCTATGGCTACACCTTC.

The table lists this clonotype with a few counts. V and J are TRBV4-1 and TRBJ2-7; D is possibly TRBD2 (6 bases). Germline-derived CDR1 and CDR2 are MGHRA and YSYEKL. Trimming removed 1 base at V and 2 bases at J, with 12 bases between. The CDR3 is 15 amino acids. DNA of the CDR3: TGCGCCAGCAGCCAAGTTAGGGGACTGACCTACGAGCAGTACTTC. Its translation is CASSQVRGLTYEQYF.

V usage is TRBV7-8 and J usage is TRBJ1-5, with 8 bases identical to TRBD1. The CDR3 loop spans 16 amino acids. V shed 4 bases, J shed 5 bases, and the junction held 10 bases outside the gene matches. Looked up from germline, CDR1 is SGHVS and CDR2 is FQNEAQ. The CDR3 spells CASSSRGRGRDQPQHF. CDR3 DNA: TGTGCCAGCAGCTCCAGGGGGCGCGGGCGTGATCAGCCCCAGCATTTT.

This rearrangement joins TRBV10-3 to TRBJ2-4; D may be TRBD2 (6 bases). CDR1 and CDR2 (germline): ENHRY, SYGVKD. This CDR3 has 14 residues. V lost 2 bases and J 4 bases, leaving 9 bases between the germline ends. CDR3 nucleotide sequence: TGTGCCATCAGTGAGCCGGGAGAGAAAAACATTCAGTACTTC. Protein: CAISEPGEKNIQYF.

A few counts support this clonotype. This chain connects TRBV4-2 to TRBJ2-2, with TRBD2 matching 10 bases. V lost 0 bases, J lost 4 bases, and 8 bases stayed unmatched. CDR1 and CDR2 (germline): LGHNA, YNFKEQ. The CDR3 covers 18 residues. CDR3 DNA sequence: TGTGCCAGCAGCCAAGAGCACCCTAGCGGGGGTATCACCGGGGAGCTGTTTTTT. Amino acid sequence: CASSQEHPSGGITGELFF.

The chain couples TRBV7-2 to TRBJ1-2; possible D gene TRBD1, 6 bases. This CDR3 has 12 amino acids. CDR1 is SGHTA and CDR2 is FQGNSA in the germline V gene. V lost 2 bases to trimming and J lost 8 bases, with 9 bases between them. CDR3 in amino acids: CASSLSGVGYTF. The DNA of the CDR3 is TGTGCCAGCAGCTTATCAGGGGTCGGCTACACCTTC.

The chain carries TRBV7-6 and TRBJ1-6; 11 bases fit TRBD1. V gave up 1 base and J gave up 9 bases; unmatched junction bases: 5. CDR1 and CDR2 from the germline V gene are SGHVS and FNYEAQ. The CDR3 contains 16 residues. The CDR3 nucleotides are TGTGCCAGCAGCTTAGGATCGGGACAGGGGGGTTCACCCCTCCACTTT. Its protein is CASSLGSGQGGSPLHF.

This chain joins TRBV6-5 and TRBJ2-7; the match to TRBD2 covers 11 bases. V lost 0 bases to trimming and J lost 9 bases; unmatched junction nucleotides: 16. Germline lookup yields CDR1 MNHEY and CDR2 SVGAGI. CDR3 length: 18 residues. CDR3 coding DNA: TGTGCCAGCAGTTACTCGGCTAGCGGGAGGCTCACCCTGGGGGGGCAGTACTTC. It encodes CASSYSASGRLTLGGQYF.

The chain joins TRBV7-9 to TRBJ1-1; D is uncertain. The length of the CDR3 is 12 residues. CDR1 is SEHNR and CDR2 is FQNEAQ in the germline V gene (reference sequence). The V and J ends lost 2 bases and 8 bases respectively, with 9 bases between them. CDR3 sequence (DNA): TGTGCCAGCAGCTTAATCGGGCCGGAAGCTTTCTTT. It yields the protein CASSLIGPEAFF.

The chain combines TRBV4-2 with TRBJ2-7, with D tentatively TRBD2 (6 bases). This CDR3 spans 16 amino acids. CDR1 is LGHNA and CDR2 is YNFKEQ in the germline V gene. V lost 0 bases to trimming and J lost 2 bases, with 14 bases between them. The CDR3 DNA reads as TGTGCCAGCAGCCAAGAGGTAGGAGGGGCTCCCTACGAGCAGTACTTC. The encoded protein is CASSQEVGGAPYEQYF.

This clonotype was seen only a few times. The chain is built from TRBV6-1 and TRBJ2-1; possibly TRBD1 for D (8 bases). Trimming stripped 1 base from V and 7 bases from J, with 17 bases between. The germline V gene has CDR1 MNHNS and CDR2 SASEGT. This CDR3 comprises 16 residues. The CDR3 is CASSEGTGRARNEQFF. The CDR3 DNA reads TGTGCCAGCAGTGAAGGGACAGGGAGGGCGCGGAATGAGCAGTTCTTC.

The chain is built from TRBV20-1 and TRBJ2-3; TRBD2 might be the D (5 bases). This CDR3 is 14 amino acids long. V gave up 4 bases and J gave up 7 bases, with 18 bases separating them. CDR1 DFQATT and CDR2 SNEGSKA come from the germline V gene (reference sequence). CDR3 DNA: TGCAGTGCTACTAAAGGAGGAGGTGAAAATACGCAGTATTTT. Translated: CSATKGGGENTQYF.

The rearrangement uses TRBV14 and TRBJ2-7, with 9 bases that match TRBD2. V lost 4 bases and J lost 3; bases outside the gene matches: 10. The CDR3 sequence is 16 residues long. Per germline, CDR1 SGHDN and CDR2 FVKESK. This CDR3 is CASSPRGAGGLYEQYF. For the CDR3, the DNA is TGTGCCAGCAGCCCCCGGGGAGCGGGAGGCCTCTACGAGCAGTACTTC.

This clonotype has only a few counts. This chain connects TRBV7-8 to TRBJ2-3; 7 nucleotides line up with TRBD2. This CDR3 region has 12 residues. Germline-derived CDR1 and CDR2 are SGHVS and FQNEAQ. The junction had 6 bases not matched to a gene; V was cut back by 5 bases and J by 10 bases. The CDR3: CASSPSRGAQYF. CDR3 DNA sequence: TGTGCCAGCAGCCCCTCTCGGGGGGCGCAGTATTTT.

The chain couples TRBV20-1 to TRBJ2-2, with D unresolved. V lost 5 bases, J lost 2 bases, and 18 bases lay in between. Germline assignment: CDR1 DFQATT and CDR2 SNEGSKA (reference sequence). This CDR3 has 16 residues. The CDR3 is CSAPFAGDLNTGELFF. In nucleotides, the CDR3 is TGCAGTGCTCCTTTCGCTGGAGACCTAAACACCGGGGAGCTGTTTTTT.

This clonotype appeared many times. In nucleotides, the CDR3 is TGCAGTGCTACTCTGACTAGCACTACGCAGTATTTT. Amino acids: CSATLTSTTQYF. The V and J genes are TRBV20-1 and TRBJ2-3; TRBD2 matches at 7 bases. J lost 8 bases, V lost 4 bases, and 6 bases had no gene match. CDR1 is DFQATT and CDR2 is SNEGSKA in the germline V gene (reference sequence). This CDR3 is built from 12 residues.

The chain combines TRBV5-1 with TRBJ1-2; 7 bases line up with TRBD1. The V and J ends lost 1 base and 4 bases, in that order; junction bases with no gene match: 10. CDR3 length: 16 amino acids. Germline V gives CDR1 SGHRS, CDR2 YFSETQ. Here the CDR3 reads CASSLFPGQATYGYTF. In nucleotides, the CDR3 is TGCGCCAGCAGCTTGTTCCCCGGACAGGCGACCTATGGCTACACCTTC.

This sequence joins TRBV7-9 and TRBJ2-5; 8 bases are shared with TRBD1. The trim removed 1 base at V and 7 bases at J, leaving 11 bases unmatched. Germline CDR1 is SEHNR and CDR2 is FQNEAQ (reference sequence). This CDR3 has 16 amino acids. Here the CDR3 reads CASSLVARGQGGTQYF. CDR3 DNA: TGTGCCAGCAGCTTAGTGGCAAGAGGACAGGGCGGGACCCAGTACTTC.

On this clonotype itself: A read error may explain this, as a much larger clone is one base away. The chain employs TRBV5-4 and TRBJ2-3, with D perhaps matching TRBD2 (5 bases). Germline CDR1 is SGHNT and CDR2 is YYREEE (reference sequence). Trimming stripped 4 bases from V and 4 bases from J, with 19 bases between. The CDR3 loop spans 16 amino acids. The CDR3 here is CASSRIAWGFADTQYF. In DNA form, the CDR3 reads TGTGCCAGCAGCAGAATAGCGTGGGGTTTCGCAGATACGCAGTATTTT.

The chain couples TRBV20-1 to TRBJ2-3; 7 positions agree with TRBD2. The ends lost 1 base at V and 2 bases at J; junction bases unmatched: 15. CDR3 length equals 18 residues. The germline CDR1 and CDR2 sequences are DFQATT and SNEGSKA (reference sequence). CDR3 in DNA: TGCAGTGCTAGAGGCACCTTCGGCCTAGCGGAAACCACAGATACGCAGTATTTT. Its protein is CSARGTFGLAETTDTQYF.

The sample holds a few counts of this clonotype. This chain uses TRBV4-1 with TRBJ1-4, with 7 bases fitting TRBD1. The CDR3 covers 17 residues. Trimming removed 2 bases from V and 3 bases from J; junction bases left unmatched: 9. Germline V CDR1 and CDR2: MGHRA, YSYEKL. The CDR3 loop is CASSQPRGGTANEKLFF. The CDR3 coding sequence is TGCGCCAGCAGCCAACCCAGGGGTGGGACAGCTAATGAAAAACTGTTTTTT.

CDR3 protein: CASSPSSVGGSPLHF. CDR3 DNA: TGTGCCAGCAGCCCGTCGTCGGTAGGTGGGTCACCCCTCCACTTT. V and J are TRBV5-6 and TRBJ1-6; D ambiguous. CDR1 and CDR2 from the germline V gene are SGHDT and YYEEEE. Trimming pared 4 bases from V and 10 bases from J, leaving 18 bases between. The CDR3 extends over 15 amino acids.

In this sample, this clonotype turned up a few times. This chain connects TRBV13 to TRBJ2-3; 10 bases are shared with TRBD2. Germline CDR1 PRHDT, CDR2 FYEKMQ (reference sequence). CDR3 size: 17 residues. V lost 5 bases to trimming and J lost 7 bases; unmatched junction nucleotides: 15. CDR3 sequence (DNA): TGTGCCAGCAGCCCCCGAGCGGGAGGGCCGAGGGGGAATACGCAGTATTTT. Protein product: CASSPRAGGPRGNTQYF.

There are a few counts of this clonotype. The genes are TRBV7-6 and TRBJ1-1; D is unresolved. This CDR3 spans 14 amino acids. V lost 1 base, J lost 11 bases, and 17 bases lay in between. Per germline, CDR1 SGHVS and CDR2 FNYEAQ. The CDR3 DNA sequence: TGTGCCAGCAGCTTAGGCCGGGCCGCACATGGGGCTTTCTTT. It translates to CASSLGRAAHGAFF.